The clone carrying this T cell receptor beta chain has a handful of counts. The CDR3 spans 17 residues. Per the germline V gene, CDR1 is SGHDT and CDR2 is YYEEEE. J lost 4 bases, V lost 0 bases, and 5 bases had no gene match. The data were obtained in a study of blood T cell repertoires in COVID-19. Clones were read by immunoSEQ multiplex PCR, and TCRdb kept only the in-frame ones, dropping some. The table records 350,000 to 400,000 clones, more than 70% of them present only once. This chain uses TRBV5-6 with TRBJ2-2, with 11 positions matching TRBD1. The sequencing sample was made of PBMCs or T cells enriched from blood (not recorded which). The sequence was obtained from a woman younger than 35 who had recovered from COVID-19. The CDR3 coding sequence is TGTGCCAGCAGCTTGGGAGGACAGGGGGCTGGCACCGGGGAGCTGTTTTTT. Translation: CASSLGGQGAGTGELFF.